Below are 30 T cell receptor beta chains sequenced from a single sample in a study of siplizumab effects on memory and regulatory T cells. TCRdb's table, derived via immunoSEQ multiplex PCR, lists solely in-frame clones and lacks some. In the table there are 92,000 or so clones, around 89% of which are singletons. Sequenced material: CD4+ T cells sorted from blood. The receptors here all came from a human donor in good health.

The chain uses TRBV15 and TRBJ2-7; 7 nucleotides line up with TRBD1. Germline V CDR1 and CDR2: LNHNV, YYDKDF (reference sequence). Trimming took 0 bases from V and 12 from J; bases not matched to a gene: 17. CDR3 length equals 16 residues. CDR3 sequence reads: CATSRDRGIGQARRYF. The CDR3 nucleotides read TGTGCCACCAGCAGAGATAGGGGAATAGGACAGGCCAGACGGTACTTC.

The gene calls are TRBV2 and TRBJ2-5; tentative D call: TRBD2 (6 bases). Per the germline V gene, CDR1 is SNHLY and CDR2 is FYNNEI. There are 15 residues in the CDR3. Between the trimmed V and J ends, which lost 0 bases and 7 bases, there was a span of 15 bases. CDR3 sequence (DNA): TGTGCCAGCAGTGAAGCGGGGGGTGCTGATGGGACCCAGTACTTC. It codes for CASSEAGGADGTQYF. Drawing the rest from reference TRBV2 and TRBJ2-5, the complete variable domain is EPEVTQTPSHQVTQMGQEVILRCVPISNHLYFYWYRQILGQKVEFLVSFYNNEISEKSEIFDDQFSVERPDGSNFTLKIRSTKLEDSAMYFCASSEAGGADGTQYFGPGTRLLVL.

The rearrangement links TRBV25-1 to TRBJ1-3; D gene uncertain. The germline gives CDR1 MGHDK, CDR2 SYGVNS. V lost 7 bases to trimming and J lost 0 bases, with 4 bases between them. The CDR3 has 12 residues. CDR3 region: CASTDSGNTIYF. In nucleotides, the CDR3 is TGTGCCAGCACGGACTCTGGAAACACCATATATTTT. Filled out from reference TRBV25-1 and TRBJ1-3, the complete variable domain reads EADIYQTPRYLVIGTGKKITLECSQTMGHDKMYWYQQDPGMELHLIHYSYGVNSTEKGDLSSESTVSRIRTEHFPLTLESARPSHTSQYLCASTDSGNTIYFGEGSWLTVV.

This CDR3 is CASRISGGSSYEQYF. CDR3 bases: TGTGCCAGCAGGATTAGCGGAGGAAGCTCCTACGAGCAGTACTTC. This chain connects TRBV6-5 to TRBJ2-7, with D tentatively TRBD2 (6 bases). V dropped 6 bases and J dropped 0 bases, with 15 bases sitting between them. The CDR3 sequence is 15 residues long. Germline assignment: CDR1 MNHEY and CDR2 SVGAGI.

The V call is TRBV11-2, the J call TRBJ2-1; 9 bases fit TRBD2. The trim removed 4 bases at V and 6 bases at J, leaving 10 bases unmatched. Germline V gives CDR1 SGHAT, CDR2 FQNNGV. This CDR3 is built from 16 residues. CDR3 loop: CASSSLAGDIGNEQFF. Here the CDR3 DNA reads TGTGCCAGCAGCTCTTTAGCGGGAGATATAGGCAATGAGCAGTTCTTC.

This clone was detected once. CDR3 DNA sequence: TGCGCCAGCAGCCCGATACAGGGGGAGAGCTTCTCTGGGGCCAACGTCCTGACTTTC. Translating gives CASSPIQGESFSGANVLTF. The chain joins TRBV5-1 to TRBJ2-6; 8 nucleotides agree with TRBD1. Germline values: CDR1 SGHRS, CDR2 YFSETQ. The CDR3 runs to 19 residues. V lost 4 bases, J lost 0 bases, and 12 bases stayed unmatched.

The chain employs TRBV11-3 and TRBJ2-2; TRBD2 aligns across 7 bases. V lost 3 bases to trimming and J lost 5 bases; unmatched junction nucleotides: 6. The CDR3 covers 15 residues. Germline V gene sequence: CDR1 SGHNT, CDR2 YENEEA. The CDR3 loop reads CASSLGGSGTGELFF. The CDR3 region has the DNA TGTGCCAGCAGCTTGGGCGGGAGTGGAACCGGGGAGCTGTTTTTT.

The chain joins TRBV9 to TRBJ2-3; D is ambiguous. This CDR3 has 16 residues. Deletions cut 4 bases from V and 0 bases from J, with 15 bases between. Germline assignment: CDR1 SGDLS and CDR2 YYNGEE. CDR3 loop: CASSPRTAPSTDTQYF. Here the CDR3 DNA reads TGTGCCAGCAGCCCCCGGACGGCCCCTAGCACAGATACGCAGTATTTT.

The rearrangement links TRBV5-1 to TRBJ2-5; D perhaps matches TRBD2 (6 bases). Per germline, CDR1 SGHRS and CDR2 YFSETQ. The V and J ends lost 2 bases and 2 bases respectively, with 13 bases between them. The CDR3 is made up of 15 amino acids. The CDR3: CASSFGSGAQETQYF. CDR3 coding DNA: TGCGCCAGCAGCTTTGGTAGCGGAGCTCAAGAGACCCAGTACTTC.

This clone was counted between two and nine times. The chain couples TRBV7-3 to TRBJ2-7; 8 bases map to TRBD2. The junction had 3 bases not matched to a gene; V was cut back by 5 bases and J by 6 bases. This CDR3 is 12 amino acids long. Germline V CDR1 and CDR2: SGHTA, FQGTGA. The CDR3 sequence is CASSQAGGEQYF. The CDR3 bases are TGTGCCAGCAGCCAGGCGGGAGGCGAGCAGTACTTC. Combining the CDR3 with reference TRBV7-3 and TRBJ2-7 gives the whole variable domain GAGVSQTPSNKVTEKGKYVELRCDPISGHTALYWYRQSLGQGPEFLIYFQGTGAADDSGLPNDRFFAVRPEGSVSTLKIQRTERGDSAVYLCASSQAGGEQYFGPGTRLTVT.

The chain links TRBV4-3 to TRBJ1-2, with D possibly being TRBD1 (6 bases). The CDR3 covers 15 residues. Trimming removed 1 base at V and 4 bases at J, with 13 bases between. Germline V gives CDR1 LGHNA, CDR2 YSLEER. The chain's CDR3 is CASSQAPGAGYGYTF. CDR3 DNA sequence: TGCGCCAGCAGCCAAGCGCCGGGGGCGGGCTATGGCTACACCTTC.

V usage is TRBV19 and J usage is TRBJ1-5; no clear D gene. Germline loops: CDR1 LNHDA, CDR2 SQIVND (reference sequence). The CDR3 runs 16 residues. Trimming removed 4 bases at V and 6 bases at J, with 19 bases between. Here the CDR3 DNA reads TGTGCCAGTAGTAAAACTTCACGGGGAGCGGGTCAGCCCCAGCATTTT. Encoded protein: CASSKTSRGAGQPQHF.

This chain connects TRBV7-9 to TRBJ1-6, with no clear D. The CDR3 is 12 amino acids. V dropped 1 base and J dropped 8 bases, with 3 bases sitting between them. Germline V gene lookup returns CDR1 SEHNR and CDR2 FQNEAQ (reference sequence). The CDR3 is CASSLGDSPLHF. CDR3 nucleotide sequence: TGTGCCAGCAGCTTAGGTGATTCACCCCTCCACTTT.

This clone was detected only once. The chain has TRBV7-9 and TRBJ1-2; 8 bases agree with TRBD1. This CDR3 has 15 amino acids. Unmatched junction bases numbered 9, after V lost 5 bases and J lost 4 bases. Looked up from germline, CDR1 is SEHNR and CDR2 is FQNEAQ (reference sequence). Here the CDR3 reads CASSGQGAAFYGYTF. CDR3 DNA sequence: TGTGCCAGCAGCGGTCAGGGGGCCGCTTTCTATGGCTACACCTTC. Looking up the rest from reference TRBV7-9 and TRBJ1-2 gives the full variable domain: DTGVSQNPRHKITKRGQNVTFRCDPISEHNRLYWYRQTLGQGPEFLTYFQNEAQLEKSRLLSDRFSAERPKGSFSTLEIQRTEQGDSAMYLCASSGQGAAFYGYTFGSGTRLTVV.

The V and J genes are TRBV10-3 and TRBJ1-4, with 7 bases matching TRBD1. Germline V gene data show CDR1 as ENHRY and CDR2 as SYGVKD. J was trimmed by 6 bases and V by 6 bases; bases with no gene match: 4. The CDR3 has 13 amino acids. CDR3 residues: CAIRGDSHEKLFF. The CDR3 DNA is TGTGCCATCAGAGGGGACAGCCATGAAAAACTGTTTTTT.

The chain is built from TRBV27 and TRBJ2-2, with TRBD2 matching over 13 bases. Germline values: CDR1 MNHEY, CDR2 SMNVEV (reference sequence). Germline trimming cut 4 bases from V and 9 bases from J; bases unmatched to any gene: 8. This CDR3 is 16 amino acids long. CDR3 sequence (DNA): TGTGCCAGCAGTTCCGGACTAGCGGGAGCCCTGTGGGAGCTGTTTTTT. This encodes CASSSGLAGALWELFF.

The J gene is TRBJ1-1, the V gene TRBV2; D is undetermined. The CDR3 covers 12 residues. Trimming stripped 2 bases from V and 1 base from J, with 2 bases between. Germline assignment: CDR1 SNHLY and CDR2 FYNNEI. CDR3 protein: CASSEKNTEAFF. The CDR3 coding sequence is TGTGCCAGCAGTGAAAAGAACACTGAAGCTTTCTTT.

This clone has just one count. The V call is TRBV5-4, the J call TRBJ1-2; 7 positions agree with TRBD1. Germline V lookup: CDR1 SGHNT, CDR2 YYREEE (reference sequence). This CDR3 is 13 amino acids long. V trimming: 4 bases; J trimming: 5 bases; junction bases outside the gene matches: 5. In DNA form, the CDR3 reads TGTGCCAGCAGCCCGGACAGGAATTATGGCTACACCTTC. As protein: CASSPDRNYGYTF.

The rearrangement joins TRBV21-1 to TRBJ2-7; the DNA was not compared with TRBD2, the D call given in the table. TRBV21-1 is a listed pseudogene. The CDR3 totals 12 residues. The CDR3: CASSIGRSEQYF. DNA of the CDR3: TGTGCCAGCAGCATTGGCCGGAGTGAGCAGTACTTC.

The rearrangement links TRBV9 to TRBJ2-2; D possibly corresponds to TRBD1 (6 bases). Trimming pared 6 bases from V and 7 bases from J, leaving 22 bases between. This CDR3 region has 16 residues. Germline V gene lookup returns CDR1 SGDLS and CDR2 YYNGEE. Here the CDR3 reads CASTPYQGLNSGELFF. In DNA, the CDR3 is TGTGCCAGCACCCCATATCAGGGGCTAAATAGCGGGGAGCTGTTTTTT.

This rearrangement joins TRBV15 to TRBJ1-5, with D possibly matching TRBD1 (5 bases). The CDR3 loop spans 13 amino acids. CDR1 is LNHNV, CDR2 YYDKDF, per germline (reference sequence). Trimming cost V 6 bases and J 6 bases, with 12 bases left between them. CDR3: CATSTGGSQPQHF. In DNA, the CDR3 is TGTGCCACCAGTACGGGGGGAAGTCAGCCCCAGCATTTT.

V usage is TRBV4-3 and J usage is TRBJ2-7; maybe TRBD2 (5 bases). The CDR3 covers 13 residues. The germline V gene has CDR1 LGHNA and CDR2 YSLEER. V gave up 2 bases and J gave up 5 bases, with 10 bases separating them. CDR3 nucleotides: TGCGCCAGCAGCCAAAGGTCCGGGGACGAGCAGTACTTC. Amino acid sequence: CASSQRSGDEQYF.

CDR3 residues: CASSVEPREETQYF. CDR3 sequence (DNA): TGTGCCAGCAGCGTAGAACCGCGAGAAGAGACCCAGTACTTC. The chain is built from TRBV9 and TRBJ2-5; D gene unclear. Trimming left V 0 bases short and J 3 bases short, with 9 bases between. The CDR3 loop spans 14 amino acids. Germline CDR1 and CDR2: SGDLS and YYNGEE.

The CDR3 region is CASTNTGSSYNEQFF. The CDR3 DNA follows: TGTGCCAGTACCAACACAGGGAGCTCCTACAATGAGCAGTTCTTC. This chain joins TRBV19 and TRBJ2-1, with a tentative D call TRBD1 (6 bases). The V and J ends lost 7 bases and 0 bases respectively, with 13 bases between them. Germline V gives CDR1 LNHDA, CDR2 SQIVND (reference sequence). This CDR3 is 15 amino acids long.

The V gene is TRBV6-1, the J gene TRBJ2-7, with a tentative D call TRBD2 (7 bases). CDR1 and CDR2 (germline): MNHNS, SASEGT. Trimming cost V 7 bases and J 4 bases, with 20 bases left between them. The CDR3 has 15 amino acids. This chain's CDR3 is CASMPGLGGRYEQYF. The CDR3 nucleotides read TGTGCCAGCATGCCCGGCTTGGGGGGGCGGTACGAGCAGTACTTC.

The V call is TRBV6-5, the J call TRBJ1-1; D is possibly TRBD1 (6 bases). The CDR3 runs to 13 residues. Germline values: CDR1 MNHEY, CDR2 SVGAGI. The V end was cut by 6 bases, the J end by 3 bases, with 11 bases between. The CDR3 is CASRDRRDTEAFF. CDR3 bases: TGTGCCAGCAGAGACAGGCGGGACACTGAAGCTTTCTTT.

The rearrangement joins TRBV19 to TRBJ2-1, with TRBD2 identical over 7 bases. After removal of 5 bases from V and 9 bases from J, the junction contained 4 bases not matched to a gene. The CDR3 loop spans 12 amino acids. CDR1 is LNHDA, CDR2 SQIVND, per germline (reference sequence). CDR3 bases: TGTGCCAGTAGTGTGACTAGCAGTGAGCAGTTCTTC. This gives the protein CASSVTSSEQFF. Filled out from reference TRBV19 and TRBJ2-1, the complete variable domain reads DGGITQSPKYLFRKEGQNVTLSCEQNLNHDAMYWYRQDPGQGLRLIYYSQIVNDFQKGDIAEGYSVSREKKESFPLTVTSAQKNPTAFYLCASSVTSSEQFFGPGTRLTVL.

This clone was counted between two and nine times. CDR3 nucleotides: TGTGCCAGCAGCTTATCGGCAGGTGAAGCTTTCTTT. Its translation: CASSLSAGEAFF. The chain links TRBV11-2 to TRBJ1-1; D call uncertain. This CDR3 has 12 residues. V lost 2 bases, J lost 7 bases, and 8 bases lay in between. Per germline, CDR1 SGHAT and CDR2 FQNNGV.

This chain connects TRBV5-4 to TRBJ2-5; weak D call: TRBD2 (6 bases). Germline V gives CDR1 SGHNT, CDR2 YYREEE (reference sequence). The CDR3 is 13 amino acids. V lost 7 bases, J lost 1 base, and 11 bases lay in between. The CDR3 loop reads CASGGTPQETQYF. The CDR3 DNA reads TGTGCCAGCGGCGGGACGCCCCAAGAGACCCAGTACTTC.

This clone was picked up one time. The V gene is TRBV2, the J gene TRBJ1-2; unclear D gene. From germline, CDR1 is SNHLY and CDR2 FYNNEI. This CDR3 is built from 13 residues. Trimming removed 3 bases at V and 7 bases at J, with 12 bases between. The CDR3: CASSDRGSLGYTF. The CDR3 DNA reads as TGTGCCAGCAGTGACCGGGGATCCCTTGGCTACACCTTC.